The TCR beta chain described here comes from a study of a mutant IDH1 vaccine in newly diagnosed glioma (TCRdb year 2021). General notes on the study: Of the roughly 34 treated patients, around 62% were male and about 40% were female, and the mean age was 40.4 years. For exploratory analyses, longitudinal TCRB deep sequencing was carried out in under 30 treated patients wherever samples were available. Prior to enrollment, patients had been given standard therapy consisting of radiotherapy alone, temozolomide alone, or radiochemotherapy with temozolomide, with the combination given to most patients. Peripheral blood was collected at six visits: V03 (baseline), V05, V07, V10, V12 and V13.

The CDR3 has 19 amino acids, counting the end cysteine and phenylalanine. Only CDR3 DNA is held: 57 bases, read in frame from base 1. Via the germline V gene, CDR1 is SGHDN and CDR2 FVKESK. Trimming at the junction amounts to 2 bases on V and 7 bases on J, and the germline ends lie 30 bases apart. Summary of the overall study and its limitations: It was noted by the authors that analyses of patient blood samples could not be reproduced owing to sample limitations. PBMC samples for TCRB deep sequencing were selected based on availability. Pseudoprogression seemed to be unrelated to changes in the top peripheral T cell clonotypes found by TCRB sequencing. Across multiple MHC alleles, vaccine-induced immune responses were seen in approximately 93% of patients.

In the case of this clone: Its binding antigen is unknown. Base qualities were left out, and no much larger clone turns up one base away.

Library construction relied on the immunoSEQ multiplex PCR assay. The hsTCRB Kit was used according to the manufacturer's protocol to amplify rearranged TCR beta chain sequences. Sequencing of TCRB libraries was carried out on an Illumina MiSeq. On the study's bioinformatics: The proprietary platform of the kit vendor was used for demultiplexing, trimming and gene mapping. TCRdb limited this immuneACCESS table to in-frame rearrangements with V and J called. A share of clones is missing; checked studies link under half to unresolved V genes, and the rest is unexplained. For V, J and clone size, that table is used; D and trimming come from the DNA. The sample table lists 80,000 to 100,000 clones, approximately 80% of them with a count of one. 5.3% of the sample comes from the top ten. Explained via the paper, the time point label denotes: baseline, week 1 (first vaccination visit). The treatment or condition label here, explained by the study, means: pre-vaccination baseline after standard-of-care therapy. The donors had newly diagnosed IDH1-mutant astrocytomas of WHO grade 3 or 4 that showed loss of nuclear ATRX. The samples were drawn from NOA16, a multicentre, single-arm, open-label phase I trial in Germany that tested a mutant IDH1 peptide vaccine in humans for the first time. Blood drawn at visit V03 was used as the baseline sample for immunogenicity testing. The DNeasy Blood and Tissue Kit was used to extract genomic DNA from EDTA blood for TCRB sequencing.

The chain couples TRBV14 to TRBJ2-7, with no D gene named confidently. Sequenced here: PBMCs, sampled from a glioma patient treated with radiotherapy, temozolomide or both. The receptor was derived from a man aged 35 to 55 with glioma. Some clones in this sample may be carry-over from other donors' samples. The CDR3 reads as follows: CASSQKWGISFSRSPEQYF. The base sequence is TGTGCCAGCAGCCAAAAATGGGGAATAAGTTTCTCGAGGAGCCCGGAGCAGTACTTC.